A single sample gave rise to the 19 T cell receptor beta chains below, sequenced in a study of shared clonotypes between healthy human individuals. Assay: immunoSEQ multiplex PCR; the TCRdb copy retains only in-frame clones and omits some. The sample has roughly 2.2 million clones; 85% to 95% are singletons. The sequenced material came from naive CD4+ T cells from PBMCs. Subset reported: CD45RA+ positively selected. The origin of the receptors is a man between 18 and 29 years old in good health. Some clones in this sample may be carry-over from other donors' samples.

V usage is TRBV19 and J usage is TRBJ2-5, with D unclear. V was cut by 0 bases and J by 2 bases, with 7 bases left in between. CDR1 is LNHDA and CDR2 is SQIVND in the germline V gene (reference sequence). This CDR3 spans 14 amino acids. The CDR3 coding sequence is TGTGCCAGTAGTATAGATACCGGTCAAGAGACCCAGTACTTC. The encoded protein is CASSIDTGQETQYF.

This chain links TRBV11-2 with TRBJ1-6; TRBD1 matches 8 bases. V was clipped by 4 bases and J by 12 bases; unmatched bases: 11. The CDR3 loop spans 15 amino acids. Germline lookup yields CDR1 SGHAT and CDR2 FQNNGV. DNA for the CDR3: TGTGCCAGCAGCTCAAGCCGGGACAGGACCCTACCCCTCCACTTT. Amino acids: CASSSSRDRTLPLHF.

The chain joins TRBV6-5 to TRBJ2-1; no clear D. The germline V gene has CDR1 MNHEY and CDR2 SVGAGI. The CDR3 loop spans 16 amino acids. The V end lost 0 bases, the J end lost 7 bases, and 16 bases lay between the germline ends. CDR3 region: CASSYSMAGLGNEQFF. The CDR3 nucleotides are TGTGCCAGCAGTTACTCGATGGCTGGGCTGGGGAATGAGCAGTTCTTC.

The chain's CDR3 is CASSLDTGTGSYEQYF. CDR3 coding DNA: TGTGCCAGCAGCTTGGATACCGGGACAGGCTCCTACGAGCAGTACTTC. The V and J genes are TRBV7-2 and TRBJ2-7; 8 nucleotides match TRBD1. Germline V CDR1 and CDR2: SGHTA, FQGNSA. V dropped 3 bases and J dropped 0; count of bases not matched to a gene: 7. CDR3 size: 16 residues. The whole variable domain, remainder taken from reference TRBV7-2 and TRBJ2-7, is GAGVSQSPSNKVTEKGKDVELRCDPISGHTALYWYRQSLGQGLEFLIYFQGNSAPDKSGLPSDRFSAERTGGSVSTLTIQRTQQEDSAVYLCASSLDTGTGSYEQYFGPGTRLTVT.

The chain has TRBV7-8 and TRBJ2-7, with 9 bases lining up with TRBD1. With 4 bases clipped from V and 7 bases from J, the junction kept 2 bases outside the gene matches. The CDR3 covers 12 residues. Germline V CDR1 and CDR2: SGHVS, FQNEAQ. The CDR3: CASSSQGAEQYF. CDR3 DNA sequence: TGTGCCAGCAGCTCACAGGGGGCGGAGCAGTACTTC.

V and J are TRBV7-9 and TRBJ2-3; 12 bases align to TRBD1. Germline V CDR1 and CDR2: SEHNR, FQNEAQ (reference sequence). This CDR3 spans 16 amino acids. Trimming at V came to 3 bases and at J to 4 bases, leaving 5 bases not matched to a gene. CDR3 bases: TGTGCCAGCAGCTTGTCGGGACAGGGGGCCGCAGATACGCAGTATTTT. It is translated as CASSLSGQGAADTQYF.

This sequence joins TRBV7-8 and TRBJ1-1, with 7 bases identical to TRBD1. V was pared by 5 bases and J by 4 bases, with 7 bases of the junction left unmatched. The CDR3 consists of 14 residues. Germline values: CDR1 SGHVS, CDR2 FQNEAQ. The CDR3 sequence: CASSHGAGGTEAFF. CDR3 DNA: TGTGCCAGCAGCCATGGTGCAGGGGGCACTGAAGCTTTCTTT.

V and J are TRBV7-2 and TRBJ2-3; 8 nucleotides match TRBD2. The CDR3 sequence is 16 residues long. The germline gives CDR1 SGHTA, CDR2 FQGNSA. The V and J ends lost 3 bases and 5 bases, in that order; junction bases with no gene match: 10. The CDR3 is CASSLAPLAAGDTQYF. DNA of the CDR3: TGTGCCAGCAGCTTGGCACCACTAGCGGCGGGAGATACGCAGTATTTT.

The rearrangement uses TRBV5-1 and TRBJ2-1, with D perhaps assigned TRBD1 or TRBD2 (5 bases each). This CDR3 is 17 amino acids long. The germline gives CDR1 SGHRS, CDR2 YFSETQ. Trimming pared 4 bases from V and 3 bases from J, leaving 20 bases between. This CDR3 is CASSPTLVGVGYNEQFF. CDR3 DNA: TGCGCCAGCAGCCCAACCCTGGTGGGGGTTGGCTACAATGAGCAGTTCTTC.

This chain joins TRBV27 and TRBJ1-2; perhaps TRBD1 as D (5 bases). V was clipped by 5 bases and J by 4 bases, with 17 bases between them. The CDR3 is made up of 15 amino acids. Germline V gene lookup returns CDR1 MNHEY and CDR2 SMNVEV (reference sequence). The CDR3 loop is CASSPRGAGPYGYTF. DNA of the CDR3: TGTGCCAGCAGTCCCCGAGGGGCGGGACCCTATGGCTACACCTTC.

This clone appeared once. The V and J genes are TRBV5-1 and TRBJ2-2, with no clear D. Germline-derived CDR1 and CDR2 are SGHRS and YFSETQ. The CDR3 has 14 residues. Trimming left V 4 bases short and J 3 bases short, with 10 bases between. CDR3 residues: CASSPDSHTGELFF. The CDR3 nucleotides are TGCGCCAGCAGCCCAGATTCCCACACCGGGGAGCTGTTTTTT.

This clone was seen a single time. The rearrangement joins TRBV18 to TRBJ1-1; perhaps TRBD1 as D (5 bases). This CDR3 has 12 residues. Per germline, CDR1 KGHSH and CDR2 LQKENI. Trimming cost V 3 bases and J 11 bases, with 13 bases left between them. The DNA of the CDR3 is TGTGCCAGCTCACCGGGGGTAAGCGGGGCTTTCTTT. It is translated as CASSPGVSGAFF.

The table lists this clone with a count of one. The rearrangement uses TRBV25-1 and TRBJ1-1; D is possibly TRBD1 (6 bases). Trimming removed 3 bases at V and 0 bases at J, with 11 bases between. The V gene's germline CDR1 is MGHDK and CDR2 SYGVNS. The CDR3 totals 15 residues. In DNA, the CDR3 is TGTGCCAGCAGTGAGGTTGGGGGCATGAACACTGAAGCTTTCTTT. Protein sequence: CASSEVGGMNTEAFF.

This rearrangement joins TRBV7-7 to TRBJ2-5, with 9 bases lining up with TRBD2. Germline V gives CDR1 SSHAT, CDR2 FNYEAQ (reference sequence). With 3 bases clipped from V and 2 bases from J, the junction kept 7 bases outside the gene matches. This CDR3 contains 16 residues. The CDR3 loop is CASSFGPTSGQETQYF. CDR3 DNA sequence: TGTGCCAGCAGCTTTGGGCCAACTAGCGGGCAAGAGACCCAGTACTTC.

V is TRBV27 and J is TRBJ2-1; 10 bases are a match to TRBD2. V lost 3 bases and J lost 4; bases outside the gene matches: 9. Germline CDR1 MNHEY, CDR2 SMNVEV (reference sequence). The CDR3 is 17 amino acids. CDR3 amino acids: CASSLLGTSVGYNEQFF. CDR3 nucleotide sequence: TGTGCCAGCAGTTTGCTCGGGACTAGCGTTGGATACAATGAGCAGTTCTTC.

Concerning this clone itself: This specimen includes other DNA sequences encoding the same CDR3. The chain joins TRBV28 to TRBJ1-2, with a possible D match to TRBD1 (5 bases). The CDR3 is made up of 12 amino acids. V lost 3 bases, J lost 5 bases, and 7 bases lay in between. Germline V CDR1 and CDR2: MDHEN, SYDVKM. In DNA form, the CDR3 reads TGTGCCAGCAGTTTTGAGGGGTATGGCTACACCTTC. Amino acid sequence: CASSFEGYGYTF.

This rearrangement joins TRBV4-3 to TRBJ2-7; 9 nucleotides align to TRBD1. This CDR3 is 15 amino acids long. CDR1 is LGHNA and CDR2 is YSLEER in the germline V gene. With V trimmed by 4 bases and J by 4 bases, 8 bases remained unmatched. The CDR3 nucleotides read TGCGCCAGCAGCCCTGGTTCGGACAGGGGTTACGAGCAGTACTTC. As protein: CASSPGSDRGYEQYF.

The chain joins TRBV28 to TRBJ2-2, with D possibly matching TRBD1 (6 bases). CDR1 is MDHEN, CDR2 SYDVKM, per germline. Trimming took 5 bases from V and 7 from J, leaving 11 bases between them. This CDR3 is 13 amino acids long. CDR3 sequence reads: CASSPQGIGELFF. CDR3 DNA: TGTGCCAGCAGTCCCCAGGGGATCGGGGAGCTGTTTTTT. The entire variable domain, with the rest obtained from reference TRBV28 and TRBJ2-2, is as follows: DVKVTQSSRYLVKRTGEKVFLECVQDMDHENMFWYRQDPGLGLRLIYFSYDVKMKEKGDIPEGYSVSREKKERFSLILESASTNQTSMYLCASSPQGIGELFFGEGSRLTVL.

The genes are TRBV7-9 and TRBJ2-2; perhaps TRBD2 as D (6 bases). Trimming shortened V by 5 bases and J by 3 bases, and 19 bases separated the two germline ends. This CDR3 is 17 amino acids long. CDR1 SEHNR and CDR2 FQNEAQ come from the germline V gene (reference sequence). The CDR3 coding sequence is TGTGCCAGCAGCCTCACCACCGGGGGTTCGGACACCGGGGAGCTGTTTTTT. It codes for CASSLTTGGSDTGELFF.